This record covers a single T cell receptor (beta chain). Its antigen is undetermined. Sequencing used immunoSEQ multiplex PCR; TCRdb keeps in-frame clones, though not all of them. The sample records approximately 26,000 clones, about 80% being singletons. ViraFEST expansion of antigen-specific CD4+ T cells with viral peptide pools preceded sequencing. Following a 10-day culture, CD4+ T cells were purified. Each participant was administered two doses of either the BNT162b2 or the mRNA-1273 vaccine. This entry is derived from a study of vaccination effects on CD4 cells after COVID-19. The CDR3 is 17 amino acids. CDR1 is SGHRS, CDR2 YFSETQ, per germline. V gave up 4 bases and J gave up 8 bases, with 24 bases separating them.

The receptor comes from a human donor who received a COVID-19 vaccine. Some clones in this sample may be carry-over from other donors' samples. V gene TRBV5-1 combines with J gene TRBJ2-2; no clear D gene. Sample: CD4+ T cells from PBMCs cultured with SARS-CoV-2 spike peptides, taken after COVID-19 vaccination. CDR3 loop: CASSPTAVAGLSGELFF. CDR3 sequence (DNA): TGCGCCAGCAGCCCGACCGCAGTAGCCGGATTATCGGGGGAGCTGTTTTTT.